Below, 21 T cell receptor beta chains from the same sample are listed, as sequenced in a study of neurological immune-mediated disorders. TCRdb ran MiXCR on the 5' RACE reads and lists one entry per CDR3 protein. The table includes 74,000 or so distinct CDR3 sequences, around a tenth detected once. Sequenced material: PBMCs. These receptor sequences come from a man aged 50 or older in good health.

This clonotype was counted many times. This rearrangement joins TRBV5-1 to TRBJ2-3; TRBD2 aligns across 9 bases. Germline V lookup: CDR1 SGHRS, CDR2 YFSETQ. V lost 5 bases, J lost 2 bases, and 9 bases stayed unmatched. The CDR3 length is 16 residues. The CDR3 DNA sequence: TGCGCCAGCAGTCCCGGGACTAGCACTTACACAGATACGCAGTATTTT. Translated: CASSPGTSTYTDTQYF.

This clonotype was picked up many times. The rearrangement joins TRBV20-1 to TRBJ1-5; no clear D gene. This CDR3 spans 15 amino acids. CDR1 DFQATT and CDR2 SNEGSKA come from the germline V gene (reference sequence). Deletions cut 0 bases from V and 3 bases from J, with 12 bases between. CDR3 in amino acids: CSARDRWGFNQPQHF. The CDR3 nucleotides are TGCAGTGCTAGAGATAGGTGGGGATTCAATCAGCCCCAGCATTTT.

This clonotype was found many times. The chain joins TRBV6-5 to TRBJ2-3; TRBD2 agrees at 14 bases. V lost 5 bases to trimming and J lost 0 bases; unmatched junction nucleotides: 10. This CDR3 comprises 19 residues. Germline CDR1 is MNHEY and CDR2 is SVGAGI. The CDR3: CASSTTGTSGSYSTDTQYF. In DNA form, the CDR3 reads TGTGCCAGCAGTACAACCGGGACTAGCGGGAGTTATAGCACAGATACGCAGTATTTT.

This clonotype was seen ten or more times. CDR3: CASGFSNEQYF. The CDR3 coding sequence is TGTGCCAGCGGATTCTCAAACGAGCAGTACTTC. The V call is TRBV7-9, the J call TRBJ2-7; D is uncertain. Trimming left V 8 bases short and J 5 bases short, with 10 bases between. Germline CDR1 SEHNR, CDR2 FQNEAQ (reference sequence). The CDR3 runs 11 residues.

The sample holds many counts of this clonotype. J is TRBJ2-1 and V is TRBV7-3, with D unresolved. CDR3 length: 14 residues. With 4 bases removed from V and 2 bases from J, the gap between germline ends came to 9 bases. CDR1 and CDR2 from the germline V gene are SGHTA and FQGTGA. CDR3 DNA sequence: TGTGCCAGCAGCTCATCTACAGCCTACAATGAGCAGTTCTTC. Translated: CASSSSTAYNEQFF.

This clonotype was observed many times. V gene TRBV10-3 combines with J gene TRBJ1-5; the D is unclear. CDR1 and CDR2 from the germline V gene are ENHRY and SYGVKD. The CDR3 spans 13 residues. V gave up 4 bases and J gave up 4 bases, with 8 bases separating them. CDR3 bases: TGTGCCATCAGTGGCTCTGGTAATCAGCCCCAGCATTTT. It is translated as CAISGSGNQPQHF.

This clonotype appeared many times. J is TRBJ2-1 and V is TRBV5-1; D is perhaps TRBD1 (6 bases). The CDR3 is 13 residues long. V shed 1 base and J shed 6 bases, with 8 bases lying between them. Per germline, CDR1 SGHRS and CDR2 YFSETQ. CDR3: CASSLSQGNEQFF. The CDR3 DNA sequence: TGCGCCAGCAGCTTGTCACAGGGCAATGAGCAGTTCTTC.

This clonotype was observed at least ten times. The chain is built from TRBV7-2 and TRBJ1-5, with 9 bases matching TRBD1. J gave up 1 base and V 0 bases, and 4 bases lay outside the gene matches. Germline V gene data show CDR1 as SGHTA and CDR2 as FQGNSA. This CDR3 region has 17 residues. As DNA, the CDR3 is TGTGCCAGCAGCTTAGCGACAGGGGGTGGGAGCAATCAGCCCCAGCATTTT. Its translation: CASSLATGGGSNQPQHF.

This clonotype came up many times. The V call is TRBV15, the J call TRBJ2-6; no clear D. Trimming cost V 1 base and J 4 bases, with 8 bases left between them. In germline, CDR1 is LNHNV, CDR2 YYDKDF (reference sequence). CDR3 size: 15 residues. CDR3 in amino acids: CATSRVSPGANVLTF. Written as DNA, the CDR3 is TGTGCCACCAGCAGAGTTTCGCCGGGGGCCAACGTCCTGACTTTC.

This clonotype was counted at least ten times. The CDR3 reads CASSLLRGGGVRYNEQFF. In DNA, the CDR3 is TGTGCCAGCAGCTTGCTCCGGGGCGGGGGGGTTCGATACAATGAGCAGTTCTTC. V is TRBV5-6 and J is TRBJ2-1, with 9 positions matching TRBD2. Looked up from germline, CDR1 is SGHDT and CDR2 is YYEEEE. The CDR3 loop spans 18 amino acids. The V segment lost 1 base and the J segment 4 bases; nucleotides outside the gene matches: 12.

In its sample, this clonotype was seen many times. The rearrangement uses TRBV5-1 and TRBJ2-3, with D perhaps TRBD1 (5 bases). The germline V and J ends were trimmed by 4 bases and 2 bases, with 8 bases remaining between them. The CDR3 has 13 residues. CDR1 is SGHRS, CDR2 YFSETQ, per germline. The CDR3 DNA is TGCGCCAGCAGCCCGACAGCCACAGATACGCAGTATTTT. Protein sequence: CASSPTATDTQYF.

This clonotype was detected many times. The germline gene is not matched at one end of the junction; a read error may be the cause. This chain connects TRBV5-1 to TRBJ2-1; 8 bases are shared with TRBD2. The CDR3 totals 17 residues. CDR1 SGHRS and CDR2 YFSETQ come from the germline V gene. The CDR3 nucleotides read TGCGCCAGCAGTTTGGAAGGGCCGGGACTAGGGTACAATGAGCAGTTCTTC. This gives the protein CASSLEGPGLGYNEQFF. The full variable domain, with the rest looked up from reference TRBV5-1 and TRBJ2-1, is KAGVTQTPRYLIKTRGQQVTLSCSPISGHRSVSWYQQTPGQGLQFLFEYFSETQRNKGNFPGRFSGRQFSNSRSEMNVSTLELGDSALYLCASSLEGPGLGYNEQFFGPGTRLTVL.

J is TRBJ2-2 and V is TRBV24-1, with a weak D call TRBD2 (5 bases). V lost 6 bases to trimming and J lost 1 base, with 14 bases between them. This CDR3 comprises 16 residues. Looked up from germline, CDR1 is KGHDR and CDR2 is SFDVKD. The chain's CDR3 is CATSPGMAGNTGELFF. CDR3 bases: TGTGCCACCAGTCCGGGAATGGCGGGGAACACCGGGGAGCTGTTTTTT.

This clonotype was counted many times. The chain recombines TRBV6-5 with TRBJ1-1, with D tentatively TRBD1 (6 bases). V dropped 6 bases and J dropped 4 bases, with 15 bases sitting between them. This CDR3 contains 14 residues. CDR1 MNHEY and CDR2 SVGAGI come from the germline V gene. CDR3 sequence reads: CASREQGRGTEAFF. The CDR3 DNA is TGTGCCAGCAGAGAACAGGGCCGTGGCACTGAAGCTTTCTTT.

The table lists this clonotype with many counts. DNA for the CDR3: TGTGCCAGCTCATTCACGGACAGAAACACCATATATTTT. This sequence encodes CASSFTDRNTIYF. V usage is TRBV18 and J usage is TRBJ1-3; a possible D gene is TRBD1 (5 bases). V was trimmed by 5 bases and J by 5 bases, leaving 10 bases between them. The germline CDR1 and CDR2 sequences are KGHSH and LQKENI. This CDR3 has 13 residues.

This clonotype was seen many times. This chain uses TRBV7-2 with TRBJ2-1; D possibly uses TRBD1 or TRBD2 (5 bases each). Looked up from germline, CDR1 is SGHTA and CDR2 is FQGNSA. This CDR3 is 11 amino acids long. With 1 base removed from V and 10 bases from J, the gap between germline ends came to 5 bases. The chain's CDR3 is CASSLGGEQFF. For the CDR3, the DNA is TGTGCCAGCAGCTTAGGGGGGGAGCAGTTCTTC.

In its sample, this clonotype was seen many times. V and J are TRBV5-6 and TRBJ2-5; 7 nucleotides line up with TRBD2. The CDR3 extends over 15 amino acids. From germline, CDR1 is SGHDT and CDR2 YYEEEE. V lost 5 bases, J lost 2 bases, and 9 bases stayed unmatched. CDR3 nucleotide sequence: TGTGCCAGCAGGCTCCGCGGCGGGGGACAAGAGACCCAGTACTTC. Translated, it gives CASRLRGGGQETQYF.

In this sample, this clonotype turned up once. This rearrangement joins TRBV7-2 to TRBJ2-7; D possibly uses TRBD1 or TRBD2 (5 bases each). Germline CDR1 SGHTA, CDR2 FQGNSA. The CDR3 extends over 14 amino acids. V was shortened by 5 bases and J by 4 bases, with 15 bases between the two germline ends. The CDR3 region is CASSPGTFGYEQYF. As DNA, the CDR3 is TGTGCCAGCAGCCCAGGGACGTTTGGGTACGAGCAGTACTTC.

This clonotype appeared many times. The gene calls are TRBV12-3 or TRBV12-4 and TRBJ2-3; a possible D gene is TRBD1 (5 bases). V lost 4 bases and J lost 7, with 15 bases in between. This CDR3 is 14 amino acids long. The CDR3 loop reads CASSWTTRTYTQYF. Written as DNA, the CDR3 is TGTGCCAGCAGTTGGACAACCCGCACTTATACGCAGTATTTT.

The table lists this clonotype with many counts. The rearrangement joins TRBV20-1 to TRBJ1-1; 9 nucleotides line up with TRBD1. Looked up from germline, CDR1 is DFQATT and CDR2 is SNEGSKA (reference sequence). With 0 bases clipped from V and 1 base from J, the junction kept 3 bases outside the gene matches. This CDR3 comprises 15 residues. The CDR3 reads CSARDWGQGNTEAFF. CDR3 bases: TGCAGTGCTAGAGATTGGGGACAGGGGAACACTGAAGCTTTCTTT.

This clonotype was detected ten times or more. The genes are TRBV20-1 and TRBJ2-7; a possible D gene is TRBD1 (5 bases). There are 13 residues in the CDR3. The germline gives CDR1 DFQATT, CDR2 SNEGSKA (reference sequence). V lost 7 bases and J 6 bases, leaving 19 bases between the germline ends. Here the CDR3 DNA reads TGCAGTGGGGATTCCTCAGGGCCTGGCGAGCAGTACTTC. It codes for CSGDSSGPGEQYF.